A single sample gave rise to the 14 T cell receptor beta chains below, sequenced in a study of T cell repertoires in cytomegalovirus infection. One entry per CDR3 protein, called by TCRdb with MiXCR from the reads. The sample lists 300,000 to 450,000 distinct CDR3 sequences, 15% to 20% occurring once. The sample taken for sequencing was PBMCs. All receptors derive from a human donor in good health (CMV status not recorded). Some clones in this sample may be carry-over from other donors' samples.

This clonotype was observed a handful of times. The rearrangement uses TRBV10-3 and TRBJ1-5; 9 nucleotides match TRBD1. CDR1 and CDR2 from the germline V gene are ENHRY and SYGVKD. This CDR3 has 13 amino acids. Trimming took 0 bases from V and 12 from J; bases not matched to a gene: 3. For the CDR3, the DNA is TGTGCCATCAGTGAGTCAGTGGGACAGGGCCAGCATTTT. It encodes CAISESVGQGQHF.

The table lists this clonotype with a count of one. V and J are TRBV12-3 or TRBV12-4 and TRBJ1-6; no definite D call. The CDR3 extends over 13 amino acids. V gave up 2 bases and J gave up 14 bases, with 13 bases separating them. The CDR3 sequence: CASSLRLDLSLHF. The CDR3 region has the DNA TGTGCCAGCAGTTTACGGTTGGACCTATCCCTCCACTTT.

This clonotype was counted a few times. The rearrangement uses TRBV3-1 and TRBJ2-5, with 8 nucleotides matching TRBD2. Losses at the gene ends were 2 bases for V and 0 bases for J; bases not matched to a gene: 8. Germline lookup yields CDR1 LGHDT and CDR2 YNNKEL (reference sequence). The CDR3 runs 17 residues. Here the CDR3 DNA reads TGTGCCAGCAGCCAACCTACTAGCGGAATGTACCAAGAGACCCAGTACTTC. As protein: CASSQPTSGMYQETQYF.

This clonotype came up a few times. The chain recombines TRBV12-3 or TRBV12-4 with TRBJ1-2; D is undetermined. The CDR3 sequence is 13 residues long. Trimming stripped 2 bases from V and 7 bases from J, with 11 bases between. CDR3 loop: CASSLRAAVGYTF. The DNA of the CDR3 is TGTGCCAGCAGTTTAAGGGCAGCAGTTGGCTACACCTTC.

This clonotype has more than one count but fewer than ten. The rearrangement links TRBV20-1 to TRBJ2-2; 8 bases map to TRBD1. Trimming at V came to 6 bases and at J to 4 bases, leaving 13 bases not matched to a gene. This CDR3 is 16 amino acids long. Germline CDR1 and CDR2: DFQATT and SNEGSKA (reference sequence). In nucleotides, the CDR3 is TGCAGTGCCCTCGACAGGGGCCAACCCGGCACCGGGGAGCTGTTTTTT. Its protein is CSALDRGQPGTGELFF.

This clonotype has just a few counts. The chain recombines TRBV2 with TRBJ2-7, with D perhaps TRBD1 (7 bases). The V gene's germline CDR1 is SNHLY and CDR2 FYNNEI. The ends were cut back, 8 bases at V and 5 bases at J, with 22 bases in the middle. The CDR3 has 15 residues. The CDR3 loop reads CASPPGGRGPHEQYF. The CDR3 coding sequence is TGTGCCAGCCCGCCAGGGGGGCGGGGTCCCCACGAGCAGTACTTC.

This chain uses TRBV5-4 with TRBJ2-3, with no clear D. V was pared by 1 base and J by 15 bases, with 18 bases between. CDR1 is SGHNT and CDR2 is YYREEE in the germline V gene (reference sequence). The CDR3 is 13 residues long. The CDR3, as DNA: TGTGCCAGCAGCTTGATCGATGGCCACCAAGACTATTTT. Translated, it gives CASSLIDGHQDYF.

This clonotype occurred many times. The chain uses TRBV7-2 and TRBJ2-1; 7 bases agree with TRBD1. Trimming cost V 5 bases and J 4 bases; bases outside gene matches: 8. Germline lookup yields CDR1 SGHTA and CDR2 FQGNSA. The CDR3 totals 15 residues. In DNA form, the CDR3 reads TGTGCCAGCAGCCGACAGGGTACGGGATACAATGAGCAGTTCTTC. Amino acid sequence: CASSRQGTGYNEQFF.

The CDR3 DNA reads as TGTGCCAGCAGCTTCGGGACTAGGAGCACAGATACGCAGTATTTT. Protein sequence: CASSFGTRSTDTQYF. The rearrangement links TRBV5-4 to TRBJ2-3; 8 bases fit TRBD2. Germline CDR1 and CDR2: SGHNT and YYREEE (reference sequence). Unmatched junction bases numbered 2, after V lost 2 bases and J lost 0 bases. The CDR3 consists of 15 residues.

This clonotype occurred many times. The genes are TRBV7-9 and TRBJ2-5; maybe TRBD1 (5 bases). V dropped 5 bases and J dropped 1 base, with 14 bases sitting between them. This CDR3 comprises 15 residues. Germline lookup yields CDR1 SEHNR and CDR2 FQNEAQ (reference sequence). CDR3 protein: CASSPPQDLQETQYF. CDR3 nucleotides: TGTGCCAGCAGCCCCCCACAGGACCTCCAAGAGACCCAGTACTTC.

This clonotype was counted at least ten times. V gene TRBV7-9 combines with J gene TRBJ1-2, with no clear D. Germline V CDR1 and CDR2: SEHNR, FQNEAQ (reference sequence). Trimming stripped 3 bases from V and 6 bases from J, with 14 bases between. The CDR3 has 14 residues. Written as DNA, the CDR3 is TGTGCCAGCAGCTTGGGCCTTAAGTACCATGGCTACACCTTC. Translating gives CASSLGLKYHGYTF. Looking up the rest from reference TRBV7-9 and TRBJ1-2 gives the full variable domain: DTGVSQNPRHKITKRGQNVTFRCDPISEHNRLYWYRQTLGQGPEFLTYFQNEAQLEKSRLLSDRFSAERPKGSFSTLEIQRTEQGDSAMYLCASSLGLKYHGYTFGSGTRLTVV.

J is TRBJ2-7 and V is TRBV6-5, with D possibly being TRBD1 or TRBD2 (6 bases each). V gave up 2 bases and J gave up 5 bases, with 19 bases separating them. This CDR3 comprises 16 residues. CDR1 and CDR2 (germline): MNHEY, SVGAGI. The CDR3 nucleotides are TGTGCCAGCAGTTACGCCTCAAAGGGGGGAATCGACGAGCAGTACTTC. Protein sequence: CASSYASKGGIDEQYF.

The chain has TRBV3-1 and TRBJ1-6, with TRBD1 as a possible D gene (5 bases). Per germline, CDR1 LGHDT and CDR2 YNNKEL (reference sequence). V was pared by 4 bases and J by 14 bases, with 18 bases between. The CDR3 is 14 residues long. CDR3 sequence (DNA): TGTGCCAGCAGCCTCCCTGGGCAGGGTCTTTCCCTCCACTTT. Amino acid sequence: CASSLPGQGLSLHF.

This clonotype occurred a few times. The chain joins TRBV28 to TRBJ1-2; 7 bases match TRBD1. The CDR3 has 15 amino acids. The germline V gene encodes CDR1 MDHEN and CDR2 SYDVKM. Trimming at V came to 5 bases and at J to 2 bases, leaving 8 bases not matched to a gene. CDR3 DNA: TGTGCCAGCAGTACCACAGGGGCGGCCAACTATGGCTACACCTTC. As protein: CASSTTGAANYGYTF.